The clone carrying this T cell receptor (beta chain) showed up many times. The ends lost 4 bases at V and 4 bases at J; junction bases unmatched: 11. In germline, CDR1 is SEHNR, CDR2 FQNEAQ (reference sequence). The length of the CDR3 is 18 residues. This sample stems from a study of neurological immune-mediated disorders. One entry per CDR3 protein, called by TCRdb with MiXCR from the 5' RACE reads. The sample contains about 77,000 distinct CDR3 sequences, around a tenth of which appear only once. Sequencing used PBMCs. The receptor was derived from a man aged 50-59 years in good health. The V gene is TRBV7-9, the J gene TRBJ2-1, with TRBD2 identical over 12 bases. The chain's CDR3 is CASSSGLAGSTLYNEQFF. CDR3 sequence (DNA): TGTGCCAGCAGCTCCGGACTAGCGGGGTCGACTTTATACAATGAGCAGTTCTTC.